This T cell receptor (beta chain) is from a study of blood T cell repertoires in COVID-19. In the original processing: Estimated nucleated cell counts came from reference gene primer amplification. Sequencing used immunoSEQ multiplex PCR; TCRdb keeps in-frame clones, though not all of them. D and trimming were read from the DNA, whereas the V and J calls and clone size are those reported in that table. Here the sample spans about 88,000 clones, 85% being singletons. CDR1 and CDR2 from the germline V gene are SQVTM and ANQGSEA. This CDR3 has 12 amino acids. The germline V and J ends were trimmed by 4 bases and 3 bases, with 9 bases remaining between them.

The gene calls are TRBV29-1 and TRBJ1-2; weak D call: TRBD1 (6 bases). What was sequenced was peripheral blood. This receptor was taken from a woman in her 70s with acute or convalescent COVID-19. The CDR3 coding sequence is TGCAGCGTTGTGGGGGCTTACTATGGCTACACCTTC. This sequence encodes CSVVGAYYGYTF. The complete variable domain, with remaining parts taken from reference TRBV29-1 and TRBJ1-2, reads SAVISQKPSRDICQRGTSLTIQCQVDSQVTMMFWYRQQPGQSLTLIATANQGSEATYESGFVIDKFPISRPNLTFSTLTVSNMSPEDSSIYLCSVVGAYYGYTFGSGTRLTVV.